A selection of T cell receptor beta chains follows, all from one sample in a study of T cells in narcolepsy. The assay was immunoSEQ multiplex PCR, and TCRdb's table has in-frame clones only and misses some. The sample holds more than 2,000 clones, roughly 25% seen once. Their recognized antigens are unknown. Sequenced input: cultured CD4+ T cells from cerebrospinal fluid. The receptors derive from a human donor with narcolepsy. Both conserved end residues are part of each CDR3. D genes are given only for firm matches. Clone size appears in some rows only: once, few, many, or a class for an expanded clone.

D gene: TRBD2
V gene: TRBV5-1
clone size: NA
J gene: TRBJ2-2
CDR3 DNA: TGCGCCAGCAGCTTGGAAGGACTAGCGGTTAACACCGGGGAGCTGTTTTTT
CDR3 protein: CASSLEGLAVNTGELFF

D gene: TRBD2
V gene: TRBV18
clone size: medium-sized
J gene: TRBJ2-3
CDR3 DNA: TGTGCCAGCTCATCCTCCGCCCAGCGGGGGGGCACAGATACGCAGTATTTT
CDR3 protein: CASSSSAQRGGTDTQYF

D gene: NA
V gene: TRBV6-8
clone size: few
J gene: TRBJ2-7
CDR3 DNA: TGTGCCAGCAGTGTAAACAGGGTAACCGACGAGCAGTACTTC
CDR3 protein: CASSVNRVTDEQYF

D gene: NA
V gene: TRBV11-3
clone size: NA
J gene: TRBJ1-1
CDR3 DNA: TGTGCCAGCAGCTTGAGAAAGTCCAGGGAAAAGAGAAGTAGGAACACTGAAGCTTTCTTT
CDR3 protein: CASSLRKSREKRSRNTEAFF

D gene: NA
V gene: TRBV15
clone size: NA
J gene: TRBJ1-6
CDR3 DNA: TGTGCCACCAGCAGAGGGCCACAGGGATCTGCCTATTCACCCCTCCACTTT
CDR3 protein: CATSRGPQGSAYSPLHF

D gene: NA
V gene: TRBV7-8
clone size: few
J gene: TRBJ2-3
CDR3 DNA: TGTGCCAGCAGCTCGTTCGGGAGCACAGATACGCAGTATTTT
CDR3 protein: CASSSFGSTDTQYF

D gene: NA
V gene: TRBV19
clone size: NA
J gene: TRBJ2-5
CDR3 DNA: TGTGCCAGCTCCCAGACCTCTTCCGAGACCCAGTACTTC
CDR3 protein: CASSQTSSETQYF

D gene: NA
V gene: TRBV5-1
clone size: medium-sized
J gene: TRBJ1-6
CDR3 DNA: TGCGCCAGCAGCTTGGTGCGGGGGGCCGATCGGTCACCCCTCCACTTT
CDR3 protein: CASSLVRGADRSPLHF

D gene: NA
V gene: TRBV11-1
clone size: few
J gene: TRBJ1-3
CDR3 DNA: TGTGCCAGCAGTCCGGACAGCTCTGGAAACACCATATATTTT
CDR3 protein: CASSPDSSGNTIYF

D gene: NA
V gene: TRBV7-7
clone size: NA
J gene: TRBJ1-1
CDR3 DNA: TGTGCCAGCAGCCTGGACAGGAACACTGAAGCTTTCTTT
CDR3 protein: CASSLDRNTEAFF

D gene: NA
V gene: TRBV11-1
clone size: medium-sized
J gene: TRBJ1-1
CDR3 DNA: TGTGCCAGCAGCTTATTGACAGGCTCGAACACTGAAGCTTTCTTT
CDR3 protein: CASSLLTGSNTEAFF

D gene: NA
V gene: TRBV27
clone size: once
J gene: TRBJ1-2
CDR3 DNA: TGTGCCAGCAGTTGGCAGGGCGAATATGGCTACACCTTC
CDR3 protein: CASSWQGEYGYTF

D gene: TRBD1
V gene: TRBV7-9
clone size: medium-sized
J gene: TRBJ2-4
CDR3 DNA: TGTGCCAGCAGCCAACAGGGGGCAGGGAACATTCAGTACTTC
CDR3 protein: CASSQQGAGNIQYF

D gene: TRBD2
V gene: TRBV2
clone size: few
J gene: TRBJ2-1
CDR3 DNA: TGTGCCAGCAGTCGGACTAGCGGGGGGGCCAATGAGCAGTTCTTC
CDR3 protein: CASSRTSGGANEQFF

D gene: NA
V gene: TRBV5-1
clone size: few
J gene: TRBJ2-3
CDR3 DNA: TGCGCCAGCAGCTTAGGTAAACGATCCGCCGGCACTCTCACAGATACGCAGTATTTT
CDR3 protein: CASSLGKRSAGTLTDTQYF

D gene: TRBD2
V gene: TRBV11-2
clone size: few
J gene: TRBJ2-5
CDR3 DNA: TGTGCCAGCAGCTTTACGACGGGGGGTGTCGAGACCCAGTACTTC
CDR3 protein: CASSFTTGGVETQYF

D gene: TRBD2
V gene: TRBV7-9
clone size: few
J gene: TRBJ2-3
CDR3 DNA: TGTGCCAGCAGCTTAATCTCGGGATCGGGGGGAGATACGCAGTATTTT
CDR3 protein: CASSLISGSGGDTQYF

D gene: TRBD1
V gene: TRBV7-9
clone size: NA
J gene: TRBJ1-1
CDR3 DNA: TGTGCCAGCAGCTCACCAGGGGGGACTGAAGCTTTCTTT
CDR3 protein: CASSSPGGTEAFF

D gene: NA
V gene: TRBV7-2
clone size: medium-sized
J gene: TRBJ1-6
CDR3 DNA: TGTGCCAGCAGCCTTCAAGGGACAAACGCGGTAAATTCACCCCTCCACTTT
CDR3 protein: CASSLQGTNAVNSPLHF

D gene: TRBD1
V gene: TRBV5-4
clone size: medium-sized
J gene: TRBJ2-2
CDR3 DNA: TGTGCCAGCAGCTTGGAAATCTCAGGGGGCAGCACCGGGGAGCTGTTTTTT
CDR3 protein: CASSLEISGGSTGELFF

D gene: NA
V gene: TRBV10-1
clone size: NA
J gene: TRBJ2-2
CDR3 DNA: TGCGCCAGCAGTAGGGCCAATAGAAACACCGGGGAGCTGTTTTTT
CDR3 protein: CASSRANRNTGELFF

D gene: NA
V gene: TRBV27
clone size: medium-sized
J gene: TRBJ1-1
CDR3 DNA: TGTGCCAGCAGTTTCCCCGGGGGTAACACTGAAGCTTTCTTT
CDR3 protein: CASSFPGGNTEAFF

D gene: TRBD1
V gene: TRBV18
clone size: large
J gene: TRBJ1-3
CDR3 DNA: TGTGCCAGCTCACCGGACAGGGCATACTCTGGAAACACCATATATTTT
CDR3 protein: CASSPDRAYSGNTIYF

D gene: TRBD1
V gene: TRBV5-1
clone size: few
J gene: TRBJ2-5
CDR3 DNA: TGCGCCAGCAGCTTGGGGGACAGGGGCGTGTACCAAGAGACCCAGTACTTC
CDR3 protein: CASSLGDRGVYQETQYF

D gene: TRBD1
V gene: TRBV18
clone size: NA
J gene: TRBJ1-2
CDR3 DNA: TGTGCCAGCTCACCCCCACAGGGGGTAAAATTTGGCTACACCTTC
CDR3 protein: CASSPPQGVKFGYTF

D gene: NA
V gene: TRBV7-2
clone size: few
J gene: TRBJ1-5
CDR3 DNA: TGTGCCAGCAGCGCACGTGGGGAGAACTATCAGCCCCAGCATTTT
CDR3 protein: CASSARGENYQPQHF

D gene: NA
V gene: TRBV6-5
clone size: NA
J gene: TRBJ1-1
CDR3 DNA: TGTGCCAGCAGTTATCAGGTTAGGAACACTGAAGCTTTCTTT
CDR3 protein: CASSYQVRNTEAFF